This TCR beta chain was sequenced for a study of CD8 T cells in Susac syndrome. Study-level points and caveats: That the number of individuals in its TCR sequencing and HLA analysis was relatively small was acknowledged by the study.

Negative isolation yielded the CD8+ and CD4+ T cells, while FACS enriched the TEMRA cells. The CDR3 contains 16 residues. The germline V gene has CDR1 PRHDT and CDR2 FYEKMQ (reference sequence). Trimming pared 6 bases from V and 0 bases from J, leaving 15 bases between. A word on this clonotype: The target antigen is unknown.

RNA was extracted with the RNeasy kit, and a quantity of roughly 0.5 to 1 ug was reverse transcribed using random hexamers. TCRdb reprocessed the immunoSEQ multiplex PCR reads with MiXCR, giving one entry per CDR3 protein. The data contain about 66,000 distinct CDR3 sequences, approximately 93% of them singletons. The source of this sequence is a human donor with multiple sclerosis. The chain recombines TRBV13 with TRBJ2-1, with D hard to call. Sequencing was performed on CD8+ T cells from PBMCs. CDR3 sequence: CASSPTNRHSYNEQFF. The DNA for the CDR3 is TGTGCCAGCAGTCCCACAAACAGACACTCCTACAATGAGCAGTTCTTC.